The T cell receptor (beta chain) under discussion was sequenced for a study of vaccination and CD4 T cells after COVID-19. Study as a whole: Six males and four females, two of them Hispanic, were enrolled as convalescents. The study, taken as a whole, reports: The study examined relatively few convalescent patients and included no early post-infection timepoints.

Described time point: late sampling 161 to 241 days after vaccination in a few convalescent patients. One entry per CDR3 protein results from TCRdb running MiXCR on the PCR reads. The repertoire holds over 25,000 distinct CDR3 sequences, with roughly 50% as singletons. Germline CDR1 reads MNHNS; CDR2 reads SASEGT. The V and J ends lost 6 bases and 3 bases, in that order; junction bases with no gene match: 11. The CDR3 totals 16 residues. With respect to this clonotype: Its specificity is not known.

Sequenced here: CD4+ T cells from blood, sampled about 7 months after SARS-CoV-2 vaccination. V and J are TRBV6-1 and TRBJ2-7, with 10 bases fitting TRBD2. The sequence came from a human donor who had recovered from COVID-19. The CDR3 DNA is TGTGCCAGCAGCCAGGGAATACTAGCGGGATACTACGAGCAGTACTTC. Encoded protein: CASSQGILAGYYEQYF.